One and the same sample provided the 8 T cell receptor beta chains below, sequenced in a study of T cell responses to AZD1222 COVID-19 vaccine. TCRdb keeps only in-frame clones here, not all; method: immunoSEQ multiplex PCR. The table includes 150,000 to 200,000 clones, 94% detected once. Sequencing used peripheral blood, obtained on day 0 of AZD1222 vaccination. The receptors here all came from an adult in good health.

The genes are TRBV12-3 or TRBV12-4 and TRBJ1-1, with D tentatively TRBD1 (6 bases). The V gene lost 6 bases and the J gene lost 10 bases, with 15 bases spanning the gap. CDR3 length equals 12 residues. The CDR3 is CASRIDRQGAFF. DNA for the CDR3: TGTGCCAGCAGAATAGACAGGCAGGGAGCTTTCTTT.

This chain joins TRBV18 and TRBJ2-5, with 9 bases aligning to TRBD2. V dropped 0 bases and J dropped 9; count of bases not matched to a gene: 14. This CDR3 comprises 17 residues. The V gene's germline CDR1 is KGHSH and CDR2 LQKENI. The CDR3 spells CASSPPGRGRAWVAQYF. CDR3 DNA sequence: TGTGCCAGCTCACCACCGGGGCGCGGGAGGGCCTGGGTGGCCCAGTACTTC.

This sequence joins TRBV6-2 or TRBV6-3 and TRBJ2-7; no reliable D call. CDR1 and CDR2 from the germline V gene are MNHEY and SVGEGT. This CDR3 comprises 14 residues. Trimming left V 4 bases short and J 3 bases short, with 13 bases between. CDR3 nucleotides: TGTGCCAGCAGTTCCCAATTGTGGTACTACGAGCAGTACTTC. Protein: CASSSQLWYYEQYF.

The chain employs TRBV9 and TRBJ1-2, with 7 positions matching TRBD1. Trimming cost V 2 bases and J 4 bases; bases outside gene matches: 11. Germline lookup yields CDR1 SGDLS and CDR2 YYNGEE. CDR3 size: 16 residues. CDR3 protein: CASSVTGDTTPYGYTF. The CDR3 DNA reads as TGTGCCAGCAGCGTTACAGGGGACACCACACCCTATGGCTACACCTTC. The variable domain in full, with the rest retrieved from reference TRBV9 and TRBJ1-2, is DSGVTQTPKHLITATGQRVTLRCSPRSGDLSVYWYQQSLDQGLQFLIQYYNGEERAKGNILERFSAQQFPDLHSELNLSSLELGDSALYFCASSVTGDTTPYGYTFGSGTRLTVV.

V and J are TRBV7-9 and TRBJ2-4; D is perhaps TRBD1 or TRBD2 (5 bases each). The CDR3 spans 14 residues. CDR1 SEHNR and CDR2 FQNEAQ come from the germline V gene (reference sequence). The germline V and J ends were trimmed by 5 bases and 8 bases, with 16 bases remaining between them. CDR3 coding DNA: TGTGCCAGCAGCCCCAGGGACCCTATGGACATTCAGTACTTC. Residues: CASSPRDPMDIQYF.

The V gene is TRBV5-1, the J gene TRBJ2-2; D possibly matches TRBD1 or TRBD2 (5 bases each). This CDR3 is 12 amino acids long. Germline assignment: CDR1 SGHRS and CDR2 YFSETQ. Trimming took 3 bases from V and 5 from J, leaving 5 bases between them. The CDR3 sequence: CASSWGTGELFF. Here the CDR3 DNA reads TGCGCCAGCAGCTGGGGGACCGGGGAGCTGTTTTTT.

This sequence joins TRBV3-1 (or the pseudogene TRBV3-2) and TRBJ1-6, with 10 bases that match TRBD1. The CDR3 covers 15 residues. The V and J ends lost 1 base and 10 bases, in that order; junction bases with no gene match: 4. Germline V CDR1 and CDR2: LGHDT, YNNKEL (reference sequence). The chain's CDR3 is CASSQVGQGVSPLHF. In DNA, the CDR3 is TGTGCCAGCAGCCAAGTCGGACAGGGGGTATCACCCCTCCACTTT.

The chain is built from TRBV28 and TRBJ1-3; D is ambiguous. The germline V and J ends were trimmed by 8 bases and 5 bases, with 4 bases remaining between them. The germline CDR1 and CDR2 sequences are MDHEN and SYDVKM. This CDR3 region has 10 residues. The CDR3 sequence is CASGRNTIYF. CDR3 DNA: TGTGCCAGCGGGAGAAACACCATATATTTT.